Below are 21 T cell receptor beta chains sequenced from a single sample in a study of tissue T cells after allogeneic stem cell transplantation. Indicated time point: mouse harvest day 7 after allogeneic transplant. Mouse grafts combined 10^7 T-cell-depleted bone marrow cells with 10^6 splenic CD5+ T cells. The data were produced by immunoSEQ multiplex PCR, yet TCRdb's version contains in-frame clones alone and is incomplete. The table lists some 6,700 clones, approximately 50% of them singletons. The sequenced sample was gut tissue. The receptors come from a female BALB/c mouse given C57BL/6 T cells with graft-versus-host disease after an allogeneic hematopoietic cell transplant.

With regard to this clone: Genes and germline come from the mouse. The CDR3 end lies 1 residue beyond the end of the read and is filled in from the germline J gene. Other nucleotide sequences in the sample specify the same CDR3. The chain recombines TRBV20 with TRBJ2-5; unclear D gene. The CDR3 length is 13 residues. Germline lookup yields CDR1 GFQATS and CDR2 STVNSAI. Trimming stripped 1 base from V and 0 bases from J, with 5 bases between. CDR3 DNA, as far as it was read: TGTGGTGCTAGGGCACAAAACCAAGACACCCAGTAC. It translates to CGARAQNQDTQY. The whole CDR3 sequence is CGARAQNQDTQYF.

Of note for this clone: Genes here carry mouse names. The read terminates 1 residue ahead of where the CDR3 ends, so the germline J gene completes it. The V call is TRBV26, the J call TRBJ1-4, with 8 bases identical to TRBD1. The CDR3 covers 14 residues. The V segment lost 6 bases and the J segment 0 bases; nucleotides outside the gene matches: 0. The germline CDR1 and CDR2 sequences are KGHPV and FQNQEV (reference sequence). The sequenced CDR3 bases are TGTGCCAGCAGGGGACAGGTTTCCAACGAAAGATTATTT. Its translation is CASRGQVSNERLF. The whole CDR3 sequence reads CASRGQVSNERLFF.

This clone was observed once. The genes are named according to mouse. The DNA ends 1 residue before the CDR3 does, and the rest of the CDR3 is filled in from the germline J gene. The rearrangement links TRBV12-2 to TRBJ2-1, with 9 bases fitting TRBD2. V shed 0 bases, J shed 1 base, and the junction held 0 bases outside the gene matches. From germline, CDR1 is SGHLS and CDR2 HYDKME. The CDR3 is 15 residues long. The sequenced CDR3 bases are TGTGCCAGCTCTCTCACTGGGGGGAACTATGCTGAGCAGTTC. Residues: CASSLTGGNYAEQF. From start to end, the CDR3 is CASSLTGGNYAEQFF. The complete variable domain, with remaining parts taken from reference TRBV12-2 and TRBJ2-1, reads NSGVVQSPRYIIKGKGERSILKCIPISGHLSVAWYQQTQGQELKFFIQHYDKMERDKGNLPSRFSVQQFDDYHSEMNMSALELEDSAVYFCASSLTGGNYAEQFFGPGTRLTVL.

This clone was observed a few times. Mouse gene names apply. The read falls 1 residue short of the CDR3 end, and the missing part is taken from the germline J gene. The rearrangement links TRBV19 to TRBJ1-2; weak D call: TRBD1 (5 bases). The CDR3 is 14 residues long. Trimming removed 1 base from V and 0 bases from J, with 7 bases in between. Germline V gene lookup returns CDR1 FNHDT and CDR2 SITEND (reference sequence). The CDR3 here is CASSITGANSDYTF. CDR3 DNA (partial): TGTGCCAGCAGTATAACAGGAGCAAACTCCGACTACACC.

Worth noting for this clone: Each gene name is a mouse one. The CDR3 end falls 1 residue outside the read, so it is completed with the germline J gene. The J gene is TRBJ1-1, the V gene TRBV26; 7 bases align to TRBD1. Germline V gene sequence: CDR1 KGHPV, CDR2 FQNQEV (reference sequence). The length of the CDR3 is 14 residues. The trim removed 6 bases at V and 1 base at J, leaving 5 bases unmatched. CDR3 protein: CASSIRDRNTEVFF. The part of the CDR3 DNA that was read is TGTGCCAGCAGCATCCGGGACAGAAACACAGAAGTCTTC.

This clone was seen more than once but under ten times. The genes and germline here are from mouse. The CDR3 is cut off 1 residue early in the read; its end comes from the germline J gene. This rearrangement joins TRBV23 to TRBJ2-3; TRBD1, the table's D call, lacks a check against the DNA. Germline CDR1 is KGHTA and CDR2 is FQNQQP. CDR3 length equals 15 residues. The sequenced CDR3 bases are TGCTCCAGCAGTCAATCGACATCTAGTGCAGAAACGCTGTAT. The encoded protein is CSSSQSTSSAETLY. Given in full, the CDR3 is CSSSQSTSSAETLYF.

A remark on this clone: Mouse gene names apply. The read comes to an end 1 residue before the CDR3 does, leaving the germline J gene to fill in the end. The V gene is TRBV12-1, the J gene TRBJ2-5; the match to TRBD2 covers 8 bases. Losses at the gene ends were 1 base for V and 5 bases for J; bases not matched to a gene: 4. In germline, CDR1 is SGHSN, CDR2 HYEKVE. The length of the CDR3 is 14 residues. CDR3 DNA, as far as it was read: TGTGCCAGCTCTCTTGACTGGGGTCGAGACACCCAGTAC. It translates to CASSLDWGRDTQY. The whole CDR3 is CASSLDWGRDTQYF.

A note on this clone: Gene names denote mouse genes. Sequencing ends 1 residue short of the CDR3 end; the germline J gene provides the rest. This chain joins TRBV13-3 and TRBJ2-7; D is unclear. The V end was cut by 2 bases, the J end by 0 bases, with 12 bases between. Germline CDR1 NNHDY, CDR2 SYVADS. The CDR3 sequence is 15 residues long. The CDR3 bases that were read are TGTGCCAGCAGTGAGCGAGGGTACCTCTCCTATGAACAGTAC. Translated, it gives CASSERGYLSYEQY. The CDR3 reads in full as CASSERGYLSYEQYF.

This clone was counted only a few times. Gene names and germline refer to mouse. The CDR3 end lies 1 residue beyond the end of the read and is filled in from the germline J gene. The chain carries TRBV26 and TRBJ1-1; weak D call: TRBD1 (5 bases). CDR1 is KGHPV and CDR2 is FQNQEV in the germline V gene (reference sequence). V was shortened by 2 bases and J by 3 bases, with 7 bases between the two germline ends. The CDR3 loop spans 13 amino acids. CDR3 DNA (partial): TGTGCCAGCAGTCTGACAGGCTACACAGAAGTCTTC. This codes for CASSLTGYTEVF. The full CDR3 sequence reads CASSLTGYTEVFF.

This clone has a handful of counts. The gene names here belong to mouse. The sequenced fragment ends 1 residue before the CDR3 boundary, so the rest is inferred from the germline J gene. The V and J genes are TRBV26 and TRBJ2-1; 7 bases are shared with TRBD1. Germline V CDR1 and CDR2: KGHPV, FQNQEV (reference sequence). The CDR3 length is 13 residues. Trimming cost V 6 bases and J 5 bases; bases outside gene matches: 4. CDR3 DNA (partial): TGTGCCAGCAGGACAGGGAGGGATGCTGAGCAGTTC. This gives the protein CASRTGRDAEQF. The whole CDR3 sequence is CASRTGRDAEQFF.

As regards this clone: The gene symbols are mouse symbols. The read gets to within 1 residue of the CDR3 end, and the germline J gene fills in the rest. The V call is TRBV26, the J call TRBJ2-1; 9 bases are a match to TRBD1. After removal of 2 bases from V and 7 bases from J, the junction contained 3 bases not matched to a gene. This CDR3 is built from 14 residues. CDR1 and CDR2 from the germline V gene are KGHPV and FQNQEV (reference sequence). Incomplete CDR3 DNA: TGTGCCAGCAGTCTGGGGACAGGGTGGGCTGAGCAGTTC. It is translated as CASSLGTGWAEQF. Given in full, the CDR3 is CASSLGTGWAEQFF.

This clone was found once. The gene names given are mouse names. The read stops 1 residue short of the end of the CDR3; the missing end is completed from the germline J gene. The chain links TRBV19 to TRBJ1-1; D not resolved. Trimming took 2 bases from V and 1 from J, leaving 6 bases between them. This CDR3 is 13 amino acids long. Germline V gene data show CDR1 as FNHDT and CDR2 as SITEND (reference sequence). Partial CDR3 DNA: TGTGCCAGCAGTATGGGCAGGAACACAGAAGTCTTC. Translated, it gives CASSMGRNTEVF. The complete CDR3 protein is CASSMGRNTEVFF.

Comments on this clone: Gene labels here are mouse ones. The read ends 1 residue shy of where the CDR3 ends; the end is completed using the germline J gene. This rearrangement joins TRBV23 to TRBJ2-3. The CDR3 loop spans 15 amino acids. Germline CDR1 is KGHTA and CDR2 is FQNQQP. The sequenced CDR3 bases are TGCTCCAGCAGTCAAAAGGGCCCTAGTGCAGAAACGCTGTAT. This sequence encodes CSSSQKGPSAETLY. The whole CDR3 reads CSSSQKGPSAETLYF.

As regards this clone: Mouse names are used for the genes. The read terminates 1 residue ahead of where the CDR3 ends, so the germline J gene completes it. The chain is built from TRBV20 and TRBJ2-3; 7 bases are shared with TRBD2. The germline V gene encodes CDR1 GFQATS and CDR2 STVNSAI. V shed 6 bases and J 5 bases; nucleotides not matched to a gene: 14. This CDR3 contains 15 residues. CDR3 protein: CGAPPGWGEVETLYF. CDR3 DNA (partial): TGTGGTGCCCCCCCCGGATGGGGGGAAGTAGAAACGCTGTAT.

A remark on this clone: The germline and genes are mouse ones. Coverage ceases 1 residue before the CDR3 finishes, and the germline J gene fills in the end. The chain uses TRBV3 and TRBJ1-1; D uncertain. From germline, CDR1 is SNHLY and CDR2 FYNGKV (reference sequence). The V gene lost 5 bases and the J gene lost 1 base, with 11 bases spanning the gap. This CDR3 has 14 residues. The covered CDR3 bases are TGTGCCAGCAGCGTAAGGCCAGGGAACACAGAAGTCTTC. Translation gives CASSVRPGNTEVF. In full, the CDR3 is CASSVRPGNTEVFF.

By sample share, this clone is medium-sized. Gene names and germline match the mouse. The part of the CDR3 DNA that was read is TGTGCCAGCGGAGAACAGTAC. Its protein is CASGEQY. The CDR3, in full, reads CASGEQYF. This chain connects TRBV19 to TRBJ2-7; unclear D gene. The missing CDR3 end, 1 residue past where the read stops, is filled in from the germline J gene. The CDR3 totals 8 residues. Germline V lookup: CDR1 FNHDT, CDR2 SITEND (reference sequence). The V gene lost 7 bases and the J gene lost 7 bases, with 3 bases spanning the gap.

A remark on this clone: The gene names given are mouse names. The read gets to within 1 residue of the CDR3 end, and the germline J gene fills in the rest. The rearrangement links TRBV26 to TRBJ1-1; D might be TRBD1 (6 bases). Trimming shortened V by 3 bases and J by 1 base, and 9 bases separated the two germline ends. The CDR3 has 14 amino acids. The germline V gene encodes CDR1 KGHPV and CDR2 FQNQEV (reference sequence). The sequenced part of the CDR3 DNA is TGTGCCAGCAGTCTAGGGGGGTTGAACACAGAAGTCTTC. Amino acids: CASSLGGLNTEVF. The full CDR3 reads CASSLGGLNTEVFF.

Remarks on this clone: Each gene name is a mouse one. The read terminates 1 residue before the CDR3 end, so the remaining end is supplied by the germline J gene. The genes are TRBV23 and TRBJ2-4; the table's D call, TRBD1, has no DNA check behind it. The CDR3 spans 14 residues. Germline V gives CDR1 KGHTA, CDR2 FQNQQP. The CDR3 bases that were read are TGCTCCAGCAGTCAATTGCAGAGTCAAAACACCTTGTAC. This translates into CSSSQLQSQNTLY. The full CDR3 is CSSSQLQSQNTLYF.

With regard to this clone: Gene labels here are mouse ones. CDR3 bases read: TGTGCCAGCAGTCCTGGGACCGCTGGAAATACGCTCTAT. It encodes CASSPGTAGNTLY. The CDR3 in full is CASSPGTAGNTLYF. The chain carries TRBV26 and TRBJ1-3; possible D gene TRBD1, 5 bases. From the germline J gene comes the end of the CDR3, since the read stops 1 residue before it. The CDR3 runs 14 residues. Germline V CDR1 and CDR2: KGHPV, FQNQEV (reference sequence). V lost 4 bases and J lost 2, with 9 bases in between.

A word on this clone: Gene names refer to mouse genes. The CDR3 end falls 1 residue outside the read, so it is completed with the germline J gene. The chain recombines TRBV4 with TRBJ1-6, with D uncertain. TRBJ1-6 belongs to the ORF category, with a function that is uncertain. The CDR3 contains 12 residues. The V and J ends lost 4 bases and 4 bases respectively, with 2 bases between them. Germline CDR1 LGHDT, CDR2 YNNKQL (reference sequence). The CDR3 loop reads CASSFYNSPLYF. Incomplete CDR3 DNA: TGTGCCAGCAGCTTTTATAATTCGCCCCTCTAC.

In this sample, this clone turned up a few times. Germline and genes: mouse. The read ends 1 residue shy of where the CDR3 ends; the end is completed using the germline J gene. The V and J genes are TRBV26 and TRBJ1-1, with TRBD1 matching over 9 bases. This CDR3 has 15 residues. J lost 0 bases, V lost 4 bases, and 3 bases had no gene match. Germline V lookup: CDR1 KGHPV, CDR2 FQNQEV (reference sequence). Incomplete CDR3 DNA: TGTGCCAGCAGTCGACAGGGGGTTGCAAACACAGAAGTCTTC. It encodes CASSRQGVANTEVF. In full, the CDR3 reads CASSRQGVANTEVFF.